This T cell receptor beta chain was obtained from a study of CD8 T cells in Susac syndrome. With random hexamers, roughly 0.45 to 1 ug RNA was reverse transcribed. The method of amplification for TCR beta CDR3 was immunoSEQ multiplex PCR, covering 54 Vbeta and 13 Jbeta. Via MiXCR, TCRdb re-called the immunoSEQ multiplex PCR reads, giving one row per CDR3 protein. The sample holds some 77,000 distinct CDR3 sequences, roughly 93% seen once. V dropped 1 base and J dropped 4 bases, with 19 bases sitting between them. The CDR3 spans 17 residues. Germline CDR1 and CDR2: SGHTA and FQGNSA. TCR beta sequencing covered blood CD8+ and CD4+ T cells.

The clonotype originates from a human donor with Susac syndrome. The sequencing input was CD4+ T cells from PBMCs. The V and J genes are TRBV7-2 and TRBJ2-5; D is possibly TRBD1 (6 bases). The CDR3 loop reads CASSLVGTSGQGETQYF. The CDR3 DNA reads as TGTGCCAGCAGCTTAGTTGGGACATCAGGGCAGGGAGAGACCCAGTACTTC.